This T cell receptor beta chain was recovered during a study of T-cell reconstitution after alpha-beta-depleted transplantation in children. Trimming took off 5 bases at V and 4 bases at J, with 20 bases between the two ends. The CDR3 covers 16 residues. CDR1 and CDR2 from the germline V gene are SGHVS and FNYEAQ. The authors prepared the TCRbeta library with unique molecular identifiers. TCRdb fed the PCR reads into MiXCR, producing one record per CDR3 protein. The table has around 400,000 distinct CDR3 sequences, approximately 11% seen once. This chain connects TRBV7-6 to TRBJ1-1; D may be TRBD1 (5 bases). This clonotype originated in a human donor who donated a stem cell graft to a child with acute myeloid leukemia. Sequenced here: PBMCs from the stem cell graft donor, sampled from the stem cell graft. CDR3 protein: CASSKGGGFWATEAFF. The CDR3 region has the DNA TGTGCCAGCAGCAAAGGTGGGGGGTTTTGGGCCACTGAAGCTTTCTTT.